This T cell receptor (beta chain) is drawn from a study of identifying expanded T cells in peripheral blood (dated by TCRdb to about 2019). Some background on the complete study: Technical replicates were generated by sequencing separate aliquots of the same genomic DNA pool, with four replicates compared pairwise. On the study overall, not on this receptor specifically: The authors expected that biological variance in healthy repertoires might rise further over much longer intervals, such as months to years. Variance in clone template counts between approximately two-week samples significantly increased with total template count across all healthy donors. The binomial model flagged roughly 1.1 differentially abundant clones between technical replicates, compared with about 16.4 over around 2 weeks and 19 over around 4 weeks. Across all healthy-donor time intervals, the beta-binomial model significantly lowered both the number of clones called differentially abundant and the false-positive rate.

The V and J ends are trimmed by 6 bases and 0 bases, leaving 15 bases between them. Taken from the germline V gene, the CDR1 and CDR2 loops are MDHEN and SYDVKM. Reading from cysteine to phenylalanine, the CDR3 counts 15 amino acids. CDR3 DNA only is kept here, 45 bases in frame from base 1. During the collection period, no infections or other immune events were recorded for the healthy donors. Time-dependent variance in a beta-binomial model of T-cell clone differential abundance was calibrated using healthy-donor blood repertoires as a training cohort. There were about 10 healthy donors in the training cohort, of whom 3 were female and 7 were male. An age range of roughly 25 to 65 years, with an average of 43 years, was recorded for the donors. Whole blood was collected from each healthy donor at three time points spaced about 2 weeks apart and obtained from a commercial supplier. Genomic DNA was extracted from unsorted whole blood for immunosequencing.

For this clone: The antigen this receptor binds is unknown. Nothing much larger sits one base from this clone, and base qualities are not available.

TCRbeta CDR3 regions were profiled by bias-controlled multiplex PCR amplification of genomic DNA with the immunoSEQ Assay. The authors processed their data as follows. The absolute abundance of each unique TCRbeta CDR3 region was quantified after sequences were collapsed and filtered. Differential abundance was tested with two models: a binomial (Fisher-equivalent) model and a beta-binomial model that adds time-dependent variance fitted from healthy donors. Clones with fewer than 5 combined templates were removed, and differential abundance was called for clones with a Benjamini-Hochberg FDR below 0.01. In the beta-binomial model, variance was expressed as a function of the total template count across the two samples, in the form v = (b*log(k)+a)^2. Sourced from immuneACCESS, this table was stored by TCRdb with only in-frame sequences that have V and J called. A share of the clones is absent; for the studies checked, an unresolved V gene accounts for under half, and the remainder has no known explanation. V, J and clone size derive from that table, while D and trimming were established from the DNA sequence. In all, the sample holds about 100,000 clones, and over 80% of those were seen once. Clones ranked in the top ten supply about 5.9% of the sample.

The sequencing sample was made of blood. The receptor's source is a person between 18 and 70 years old in good health. The chain employs TRBV28 and TRBJ2-7; TRBD1 is a possible D gene, resting on 6 matching bases. The CDR3: CASRLGQMSSYEQYF. The DNA sequence follows: TGTGCCAGCAGACTAGGACAGATGAGCTCCTACGAGCAGTACTTC.